The 27 T cell receptor beta chains below all came from one sample that was sequenced in a study of neoadjuvant nivolumab and ipilimumab in lung cancer. Repertoires were generated with immunoSEQ multiplex PCR, while TCRdb's copy carries only in-frame clones and drops some. The profile covers around 20,000 clones, with 76% appearing a single time and about 6.6% taken by the ten largest. The specimen was tumor tissue, collected after neoadjuvant nivolumab, alone or with ipilimumab, at or shortly before surgery. Receptor source: an adult with non-small cell lung cancer.

The chain links TRBV11-2 to TRBJ1-1; D not resolved. Per the germline V gene, CDR1 is SGHAT and CDR2 is FQNNGV. The CDR3 spans 14 residues. V was shortened by 4 bases and J by 6 bases, with 15 bases between the two germline ends. CDR3 nucleotide sequence: TGTGCCAGCAGCTCGGCGGCCATATCCGCTGAAGCTTTCTTT. Its protein product is CASSSAAISAEAFF.

Of note for this clone: This CDR3 is also generated by other DNA sequences in the sample. This chain joins TRBV5-4 and TRBJ2-7; maybe TRBD1 (6 bases). Germline assignment: CDR1 SGHNT and CDR2 YYREEE (reference sequence). Trimming took 4 bases from V and 3 from J, leaving 11 bases between them. The CDR3 contains 13 residues. CDR3 amino acids: CASSPGTIYEQYF. The DNA for the CDR3 is TGTGCCAGCAGCCCCGGGACAATCTACGAGCAGTACTTC.

The chain links TRBV28 to TRBJ2-1; 7 nucleotides align to TRBD2. The V gene's germline CDR1 is MDHEN and CDR2 SYDVKM. The CDR3 covers 16 residues. Trimming removed 6 bases from V and 7 bases from J; junction bases left unmatched: 15. Written as DNA, the CDR3 is TGTGCCAGCAGCCGGCCATTCCGAGGGAGGGAAAATGAGCAGTTCTTC. Protein: CASSRPFRGRENEQFF.

This clone has just a few counts. This rearrangement joins TRBV5-6 to TRBJ2-2, with D possibly being TRBD2 (5 bases). CDR1 and CDR2 (germline): SGHDT, YYEEEE. The CDR3 runs to 14 residues. The V gene lost 3 bases and the J gene lost 2 bases, with 8 bases spanning the gap. The CDR3: CASSSGYNTGELFF. CDR3 DNA sequence: TGTGCCAGCAGCTCGGGATACAACACCGGGGAGCTGTTTTTT.

By frequency in the sample, this clone is medium-sized (0.01 to 0.1%). The chain has TRBV29-1 and TRBJ1-1; D is possibly TRBD1 (5 bases). CDR1 and CDR2 from the germline V gene are SQVTM and ANQGSEA. Between the trimmed V and J ends, which lost 1 base and 3 bases, there was a span of 15 bases. The CDR3 runs to 15 residues. Written as DNA, the CDR3 is TGCAGCGTTGAAGTTTGGTGGCAGGGAGACACTGAAGCTTTCTTT. Amino acid sequence: CSVEVWWQGDTEAFF.

This chain connects TRBV7-6 to TRBJ2-4; perhaps D is TRBD1 or TRBD2 (5 bases each). Germline assignment: CDR1 SGHVS and CDR2 FNYEAQ. Deletions cut 1 base from V and 9 bases from J, with 19 bases between. CDR3 length: 16 amino acids. CDR3 protein: CASSLGPGPSKGIQYF. CDR3 DNA sequence: TGTGCCAGCAGCTTAGGCCCGGGACCCTCCAAGGGCATTCAGTACTTC.

The CDR3 sequence: CASSLNTGTPEEVLFF. The CDR3 DNA follows: TGCGCCAGCAGCTTGAATACCGGGACTCCCGAGGAGGTGTTATTCTTC. This chain joins TRBV5-1 and TRBJ2-1; D is perhaps TRBD2 (6 bases). The V gene lost 1 base and the J gene lost 16 bases, with 27 bases spanning the gap. Germline V gene lookup returns CDR1 SGHRS and CDR2 YFSETQ. This CDR3 is 16 amino acids long.

The chain joins TRBV27 to TRBJ1-5; D might be TRBD1 (5 bases). Germline CDR1 is MNHEY and CDR2 is SMNVEV (reference sequence). Trimming removed 2 bases from V and 1 base from J, with 12 bases in between. This CDR3 has 16 residues. CDR3 sequence (DNA): TGTGCCAGCAGTTTAAGGGAAGGGGTGAGCAATCAGCCCCAGCATTTT. This gives the protein CASSLREGVSNQPQHF.

The V call is TRBV5-1, the J call TRBJ1-2, with unresolved D. Germline CDR1 is SGHRS and CDR2 is YFSETQ. This CDR3 has 12 amino acids. V dropped 5 bases and J dropped 5 bases, with 10 bases sitting between them. The CDR3 loop reads CASSLEGYGYTF. Written as DNA, the CDR3 is TGCGCCAGCAGTCTAGAAGGATATGGCTACACCTTC.

Points on this clone: In the same sample, other DNA sequences code for this CDR3. The chain employs TRBV6-1 and TRBJ2-3; D remains unclear. In germline, CDR1 is MNHNS, CDR2 SASEGT. The CDR3 length is 14 residues. Deletions cut 6 bases from V and 0 bases from J, with 10 bases between. CDR3 sequence: CASRLTLSTDTQYF. The DNA of the CDR3 is TGTGCCAGCAGGCTAACACTTAGCACAGATACGCAGTATTTT.

J is TRBJ2-3 and V is TRBV4-1, with a tentative D call TRBD2 (5 bases). In germline, CDR1 is MGHRA, CDR2 YSYEKL. The CDR3 has 14 amino acids. Trimming stripped 2 bases from V and 0 bases from J, with 6 bases between. CDR3 amino acids: CASSQRTSTDTQYF. The CDR3 DNA reads TGCGCCAGCAGCCAAAGGACTAGCACAGATACGCAGTATTTT.

V is TRBV5-4 and J is TRBJ2-3; no clear D. The germline V gene has CDR1 SGHNT and CDR2 YYREEE (reference sequence). V gave up 4 bases and J gave up 2 bases, with 11 bases separating them. The CDR3 has 14 amino acids. The CDR3 sequence is CASSPPAPTDTQYF. In DNA, the CDR3 is TGTGCCAGCAGCCCTCCCGCCCCCACAGATACGCAGTATTTT.

The chain has TRBV7-9 and TRBJ1-4; no clear D. The ends were cut back, 2 bases at V and 7 bases at J, with 8 bases in the middle. This CDR3 has 13 amino acids. CDR1 is SEHNR, CDR2 FQNEAQ, per germline (reference sequence). DNA of the CDR3: TGTGCCAGCAGCTTACGGTCCTGTGAAAAACTGTTTTTT. Encoded protein: CASSLRSCEKLFF. Full variable domain (rest looked up from reference TRBV7-9 and TRBJ1-4): DTGVSQNPRHKITKRGQNVTFRCDPISEHNRLYWYRQTLGQGPEFLTYFQNEAQLEKSRLLSDRFSAERPKGSFSTLEIQRTEQGDSAMYLCASSLRSCEKLFFGSGTQLSVL.

The chain uses TRBV7-8 and TRBJ2-1; 7 bases align to TRBD2. CDR3 length: 15 residues. V lost 1 base to trimming and J lost 12 bases; unmatched junction nucleotides: 12. CDR1 and CDR2 from the germline V gene are SGHVS and FQNEAQ. The CDR3 spells CASSLGRGGSWGQFF. The CDR3 region has the DNA TGTGCCAGCAGCTTAGGTAGGGGCGGGAGCTGGGGGCAGTTCTTC.

The chain carries TRBV10-1 and TRBJ2-5; D is unresolved. In germline, CDR1 is WNHNN, CDR2 SYGVQD (reference sequence). Trimming removed 11 bases at V and 5 bases at J, with 12 bases between. The CDR3 consists of 11 residues. In DNA form, the CDR3 reads TGCGCCCTAGATCTGTACGAGACCCAGTACTTC. Protein sequence: CALDLYETQYF.

This clone was observed a handful of times. The gene calls are TRBV7-2 and TRBJ2-3; D remains ambiguous. Trimming took 3 bases from V and 1 from J, leaving 8 bases between them. CDR1 is SGHTA and CDR2 is FQGNSA in the germline V gene. CDR3 length: 14 amino acids. This chain's CDR3 is CASSFSWGTDTQYF. CDR3 nucleotide sequence: TGTGCCAGCAGCTTTAGTTGGGGCACAGATACGCAGTATTTT.

The CDR3 sequence is CASRRDSSDQAVFF. The DNA of the CDR3 is TGCGCCAGCAGACGCGACAGCTCCGATCAAGCGGTGTTTTTT. This sequence joins TRBV5-1 and TRBJ1-4; a possible D gene is TRBD1 (5 bases). The V end was cut by 5 bases, the J end by 15 bases, with 23 bases between. The germline gives CDR1 SGHRS, CDR2 YFSETQ. This CDR3 spans 14 amino acids. The full variable domain, rest sourced from reference TRBV5-1 and TRBJ1-4, is KAGVTQTPRYLIKTRGQQVTLSCSPISGHRSVSWYQQTPGQGLQFLFEYFSETQRNKGNFPGRFSGRQFSNSRSEMNVSTLELGDSALYLCASRRDSSDQAVFFGSGTQLSVL.

DNA of the CDR3: TGTGCCAGCAGTTTCTTAGCGGGAGGGCTCGGCGGGGAGCTGTTTTTT. Protein: CASSFLAGGLGGELFF. The chain employs TRBV27 and TRBJ2-2; TRBD2 agrees at 11 bases. This CDR3 region has 16 residues. J gave up 7 bases and V 3 bases, and 7 bases lay outside the gene matches. Per the germline V gene, CDR1 is MNHEY and CDR2 is SMNVEV (reference sequence).

The chain combines TRBV18 with TRBJ2-5; D is uncertain. CDR1 KGHSH and CDR2 LQKENI come from the germline V gene. Trimming cost V 5 bases and J 1 base, with 2 bases left between them. The CDR3 totals 11 residues. The CDR3 DNA sequence: TGTGCCAGCTCATCCCAAGAGACCCAGTACTTC. It is translated as CASSSQETQYF.

This chain joins TRBV4-1 and TRBJ1-1; 9 positions agree with TRBD1. Looked up from germline, CDR1 is MGHRA and CDR2 is YSYEKL. V lost 5 bases to trimming and J lost 1 base; unmatched junction nucleotides: 8. This CDR3 has 16 residues. CDR3 loop: CASSLDRGYRNTEAFF. CDR3 bases: TGCGCCAGCAGCTTGGACAGGGGATATAGGAACACTGAAGCTTTCTTT.

The chain combines TRBV7-2 with TRBJ1-1; no clear D. This CDR3 has 13 amino acids. Germline values: CDR1 SGHTA, CDR2 FQGNSA. The V end was cut by 1 base, the J end by 6 bases, with 9 bases between. CDR3 in DNA: TGTGCCAGCAGCTTAGAGACCTACGCTGAAGCTTTCTTT. This codes for CASSLETYAEAFF.

V is TRBV6-1 and J is TRBJ2-5; 9 bases line up with TRBD2. The CDR3 loop spans 15 amino acids. J lost 9 bases, V lost 4 bases, and 12 bases had no gene match. Germline lookup yields CDR1 MNHNS and CDR2 SASEGT. Written as DNA, the CDR3 is TGTGCCAGCAGTGTCAGGGGACACAGCGGGGGGTCCCAGTACTTC. Its translation is CASSVRGHSGGSQYF.

The chain carries TRBV28 and TRBJ2-1; 7 positions agree with TRBD1. The CDR3 loop spans 15 amino acids. Germline CDR1 MDHEN, CDR2 SYDVKM. The V segment lost 4 bases and the J segment 1 base; nucleotides outside the gene matches: 4. In DNA form, the CDR3 reads TGTGCCAGCAGTTCCCTGACAGGGTCCTACAATGAGCAGTTCTTC. It translates to CASSSLTGSYNEQFF.

V and J are TRBV28 and TRBJ2-6; D is uncertain. Germline V gene lookup returns CDR1 MDHEN and CDR2 SYDVKM. The CDR3 loop spans 14 amino acids. With 6 bases removed from V and 3 bases from J, the gap between germline ends came to 9 bases. CDR3 sequence (DNA): TGTGCCAGCAGGAACATCGGTGGGGCCAACGTCCTGACTTTC. Amino acids: CASRNIGGANVLTF.

This chain links TRBV5-1 with TRBJ2-5; possibly TRBD2 for D (6 bases). The CDR3 is made up of 19 amino acids. V was pared by 7 bases and J by 1 base, with 29 bases between. Germline CDR1 reads SGHRS; CDR2 reads YFSETQ. CDR3 sequence reads: CASGRREWGIAEGQETQYF. The CDR3 DNA sequence: TGCGCCAGCGGACGCAGGGAATGGGGAATAGCGGAGGGCCAAGAGACCCAGTACTTC.

The J gene is TRBJ1-5, the V gene TRBV5-4; D is uncertain. In germline, CDR1 is SGHNT, CDR2 YYREEE (reference sequence). Trimming took 0 bases from V and 6 from J, leaving 10 bases between them. The CDR3 spans 14 residues. CDR3 in amino acids: CASSLGQNSQPQHF. CDR3 in DNA: TGTGCCAGCAGCTTGGGACAAAACTCTCAGCCCCAGCATTTT.

V usage is TRBV4-3 and J usage is TRBJ1-2; TRBD1 might be the D (6 bases). The V gene's germline CDR1 is LGHNA and CDR2 YSLEER. The CDR3 is 15 residues long. V was trimmed by 6 bases and J by 0 bases, leaving 14 bases between them. Written as DNA, the CDR3 is TGCGCCAGCAGAGCAGGGACACTTCCTAACTATGGCTACACCTTC. Translating gives CASRAGTLPNYGYTF.